The T cell receptor beta chain described here comes from a study of STAT3 mutations in large granular lymphocyte leukemia. Points on this clone: What it recognizes is unknown.

The data were produced by immunoSEQ multiplex PCR, yet TCRdb's version contains in-frame clones alone and is incomplete. The table includes more than 550 clones, 25% to 40% detected once. General study findings and limits: Every T-LGLL patient had at least one immunodominant TCRbeta clonotype.

Trimming cost V 3 bases and J 5 bases, with 13 bases left between them. The CDR3 length is 13 residues. Germline V gene lookup returns CDR1 GTSNPN and CDR2 SVGIG (reference sequence). V usage is TRBV30 and J usage is TRBJ2-5, with a tentative D call TRBD2 (6 bases). What was sequenced was peripheral blood mononuclear cells. This receptor was taken from a male patient aged 45-60 years with T-cell large granular lymphocyte leukemia. Some clones in this sample may be carry-over from other donors' samples. Here the CDR3 reads CAWRGTPQETQYF. CDR3 in DNA: TGTGCCTGGAGGGGGACTCCGCAGGAGACCCAGTACTTC. Full variable domain (remainder filled in from reference TRBV30 and TRBJ2-5): SQTIHQWPATLVQPVGSPLSLECTVEGTSNPNLYWYRQAAGRGLQLLFYSVGIGQISSEVPQNLSASRPQDRQFILSSKKLLLSDSGFYLCAWRGTPQETQYFGPGTRLLVL.